This T cell receptor (beta chain) was found in a study of long-term antiretroviral therapy in people with HIV. Study observations and caveats: Narrower CDR3 length ranges marked HIV repertoires relative to controls. There were no data on ART adherence, viral resistance or therapy changes, a gap that limits inferences about post-ART repertoire changes. Clones expanded before ART dominated the repertoire at all time points.

Of note for this clone: Its antigen is not identified.

Samples were assayed with immunoSEQ v3.0 at survey level. TCRdb keeps only in-frame clones here, not all; method: immunoSEQ multiplex PCR. Here the sample spans around 37,000 clones, approximately 85% being singletons. For each donor, at least one pre-ART and at least two post-ART PBMC samples were available. V shed 3 bases and J shed 2 bases, with 11 bases lying between them. This CDR3 contains 14 residues. The germline gives CDR1 MNHEY, CDR2 SMNVEV (reference sequence). This clonotype was sampled from a man younger than 35 with HIV. Specimen: unsorted PBMCs, collected approximately 3.5 years after starting antiretroviral therapy. V and J are TRBV27 and TRBJ2-7; D is perhaps TRBD1 or TRBD2 (6 bases each). The CDR3 loop is CASSLRGVTYEQYF. The CDR3 bases are TGTGCCAGCAGTTTGAGGGGGGTGACCTACGAGCAGTACTTC.